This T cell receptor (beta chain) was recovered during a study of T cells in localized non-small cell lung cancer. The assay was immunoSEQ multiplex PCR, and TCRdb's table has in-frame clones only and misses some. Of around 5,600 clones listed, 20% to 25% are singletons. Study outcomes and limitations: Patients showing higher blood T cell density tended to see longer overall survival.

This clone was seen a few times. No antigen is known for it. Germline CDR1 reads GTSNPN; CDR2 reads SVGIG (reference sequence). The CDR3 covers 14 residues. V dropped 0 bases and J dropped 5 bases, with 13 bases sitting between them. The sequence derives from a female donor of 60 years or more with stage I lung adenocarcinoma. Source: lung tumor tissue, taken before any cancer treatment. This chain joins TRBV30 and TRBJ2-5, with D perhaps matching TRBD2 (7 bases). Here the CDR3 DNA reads TGTGCCTGGAGTGTAGGGGGGGCCCGGGAGACCCAGTACTTC. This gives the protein CAWSVGGARETQYF.